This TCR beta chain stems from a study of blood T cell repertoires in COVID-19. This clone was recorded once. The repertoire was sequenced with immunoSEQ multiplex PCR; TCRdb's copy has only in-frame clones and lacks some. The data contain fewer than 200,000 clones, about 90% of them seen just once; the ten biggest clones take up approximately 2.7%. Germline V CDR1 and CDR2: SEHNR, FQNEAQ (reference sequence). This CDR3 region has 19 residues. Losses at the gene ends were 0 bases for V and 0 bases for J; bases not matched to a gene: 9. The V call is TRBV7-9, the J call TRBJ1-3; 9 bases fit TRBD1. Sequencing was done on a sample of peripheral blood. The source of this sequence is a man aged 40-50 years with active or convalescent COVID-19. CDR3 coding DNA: TGTGCCAGCAGCTTAGCGCTCTTGGACAGGGGAGACTCTGGAAACACCATATATTTT. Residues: CASSLALLDRGDSGNTIYF.